The present TCR beta chain was sequenced within a study of blood T cell repertoires in COVID-19. Turning to the study itself: T cells, B-cell-depleted T cells, or PBMCs supplied cDNA or gDNA.

This CDR3 spans 15 amino acids. Between the trimmed V and J ends, which lost 6 bases and 6 bases, there was a span of 21 bases. Germline V gene sequence: CDR1 SNHLY, CDR2 FYNNEI. Original analysis: Reference gene primer amplification yielded estimated nucleated cell counts. Sequenced by immunoSEQ multiplex PCR; TCRdb stores in-frame clones only, minus some. D and trimming were read from the DNA, whereas the V and J calls and clone size are those reported in that table. The table lists 350,000 to 450,000 clones, over 85% of them singletons. All enrollees were roughly 18 to 100 years old and from approximately 24 US areas.

The gene calls are TRBV2 and TRBJ2-7; the D gene is possibly TRBD1 (7 bases). The source of this sequence is a woman aged 30 to 39 who had recovered from COVID-19. Material for sequencing was PBMCs or T cells enriched from blood (not recorded which). The DNA for the CDR3 is TGTGCCAGCAGAGGAGGACAGGAGGGTTCGTTCGAGCAGTACTTC. Encoded protein: CASRGGQEGSFEQYF. Complete variable domain (other parts from reference TRBV2 and TRBJ2-7): EPEVTQTPSHQVTQMGQEVILRCVPISNHLYFYWYRQILGQKVEFLVSFYNNEISEKSEIFDDQFSVERPDGSNFTLKIRSTKLEDSAMYFCASRGGQEGSFEQYFGPGTRLTVT.